Shown below are 6 T cell receptor beta chains from a single sample sequenced in a study of blood T cell repertoires in COVID-19. Profiling relied on immunoSEQ multiplex PCR, and the TCRdb table lists in-frame clones only, not all of them. The sample records approximately 150,000 clones, roughly three quarters being singletons. The specimen sequenced was peripheral blood. The source is a man aged 55-75 years with acute or convalescent COVID-19.

The chain uses TRBV6-5 and TRBJ1-1; no definite D call. Germline V gene lookup returns CDR1 MNHEY and CDR2 SVGAGI. This CDR3 contains 14 residues. The V gene lost 4 bases and the J gene lost 4 bases, with 13 bases spanning the gap. The CDR3 DNA reads TGTGCCAGCAGTTTCACAGCTTTTGGCACTGAAGCTTTCTTT. It yields the protein CASSFTAFGTEAFF.

The chain carries TRBV5-5 and TRBJ2-1; TRBD1 matches 9 bases. The V gene end was trimmed by 3 bases and the J gene end by 4 bases; junction bases not matched to a gene: 5. Germline CDR1 SGHKS, CDR2 YYEKEE (reference sequence). CDR3 length equals 15 residues. This CDR3 is CASSSPGTGYNEQFF. In DNA form, the CDR3 reads TGTGCCAGCAGCTCGCCGGGGACAGGGTACAATGAGCAGTTCTTC.

The rearrangement links TRBV28 to TRBJ2-3; 9 bases map to TRBD2. Germline loops: CDR1 MDHEN, CDR2 SYDVKM. V shed 5 bases, J shed 3 bases, and the junction held 9 bases outside the gene matches. The CDR3 totals 16 residues. The CDR3, as DNA: TGTGCCAGCAGTCCGCCCGCGGGAGGGGAGACAGATACGCAGTATTTT. This sequence encodes CASSPPAGGETDTQYF.

This clone was recorded a few times. The genes are TRBV4-1 and TRBJ1-3; the D is unclear. This CDR3 is 15 amino acids long. Trimming removed 4 bases from V and 0 bases from J, with 10 bases in between. Looked up from germline, CDR1 is MGHRA and CDR2 is YSYEKL. Here the CDR3 DNA reads TGCGCCAGCAGCCCGAGATTGAGCTCTGGAAACACCATATATTTT. The encoded protein is CASSPRLSSGNTIYF.

The chain uses TRBV19 and TRBJ2-2; possibly TRBD2 for D (6 bases). This CDR3 has 12 amino acids. The V gene's germline CDR1 is LNHDA and CDR2 SQIVND (reference sequence). Trimming cost V 3 bases and J 7 bases, with 6 bases left between them. CDR3 sequence: CASSMGGGELFF. The CDR3 DNA follows: TGTGCCAGTAGTATGGGAGGCGGGGAGCTGTTTTTT.

This clone was recorded once. The rearrangement joins TRBV2 to TRBJ2-7; TRBD1 agrees at 7 bases. V lost 5 bases to trimming and J lost 6 bases; unmatched junction nucleotides: 4. This CDR3 is built from 12 residues. Germline V lookup: CDR1 SNHLY, CDR2 FYNNEI. The CDR3 bases are TGTGCCAGCAGTCCGACAGGGCGCGAGCAGTACTTC. Translating gives CASSPTGREQYF.